One and the same sample provided the 18 T cell receptor beta chains below, sequenced in a study of shared clonotypes between healthy human individuals. Repertoires were generated with immunoSEQ multiplex PCR, while TCRdb's copy carries only in-frame clones and drops some. The sample carries approximately 710,000 clones, 90% recorded once. Material: memory CD8+ T cells from PBMCs. Subset noted: CD45RO+ cells pooled with CCR7-negative TemRA cells. The receptors shown here come from a man aged 18 to 30 in good health. Some clones in this sample may be carry-over from other donors' samples.

V and J are TRBV10-2 and TRBJ2-1, with 13 nucleotides matching TRBD2. In germline, CDR1 is WSHSY, CDR2 SAAADI. V was clipped by 4 bases and J by 1 base; unmatched bases: 13. The CDR3 is 20 residues long. The CDR3 here is CASSGKTGLAGLRSYNEQFF. The CDR3 nucleotides are TGCGCCAGCAGTGGTAAAACGGGACTAGCGGGATTAAGGTCCTACAATGAGCAGTTCTTC.

The genes are TRBV5-1 and TRBJ2-7, with 10 bases that match TRBD2. Per the germline V gene, CDR1 is SGHRS and CDR2 is YFSETQ. The CDR3 is 15 residues long. J gave up 6 bases and V 2 bases, and 8 bases lay outside the gene matches. The chain's CDR3 is CASSLALAGASEQYF. In DNA, the CDR3 is TGCGCCAGCAGCTTAGCGCTAGCGGGAGCTTCCGAGCAGTACTTC.

V gene TRBV11-3 combines with J gene TRBJ1-6; 7 bases match TRBD1. The CDR3 consists of 13 residues. V dropped 4 bases and J dropped 10; count of bases not matched to a gene: 4. Looked up from germline, CDR1 is SGHNT and CDR2 is YENEEA. The DNA for the CDR3 is TGTGCCAGCAGCTCTGACAGGGCCTCACCCCTCCACTTT. Encoded protein: CASSSDRASPLHF.

This clone was detected once. The rearrangement links TRBV11-2 to TRBJ2-1; D remains unclear. V was pared by 6 bases and J by 6 bases, with 12 bases between. The CDR3 extends over 13 amino acids. CDR1 and CDR2 (germline): SGHAT, FQNNGV. The CDR3: CASSLGPGNEQFF. The DNA for the CDR3 is TGTGCCAGCAGTTTGGGCCCGGGCAATGAGCAGTTCTTC.

This rearrangement joins TRBV10-3 to TRBJ2-3, with 7 bases that match TRBD2. Germline values: CDR1 ENHRY, CDR2 SYGVKD. This CDR3 has 15 residues. The V segment lost 9 bases and the J segment 0 bases; nucleotides outside the gene matches: 9. Here the CDR3 reads CAMGGGLSSTDTQYF. CDR3 DNA sequence: TGTGCCATGGGTGGGGGACTATCTAGCACAGATACGCAGTATTTT.

The V call is TRBV6-6, the J call TRBJ2-7; D assignment may be TRBD1 or TRBD2 (6 bases each). V lost 2 bases, J lost 13 bases, and 15 bases lay in between. Germline CDR1 MNHNY, CDR2 SVGAGI (reference sequence). The CDR3 consists of 12 residues. CDR3 in DNA: TGTGCCAGCAGTTACGATGGGGGGCTCTGCTACTTC. It encodes CASSYDGGLCYF.

The genes are TRBV21-1 and TRBJ2-5. TRBV21-1 constitutes a pseudogene. The CDR3 consists of 21 residues. The CDR3 sequence: CASSKRGRSYGGSSYQETQYF. CDR3 coding DNA: TGTGCCAGCAGCAAACGGGGCAGGTCCTATGGTGGCTCCTCGTACCAAGAGACCCAGTACTTC.

This chain uses TRBV7-9 with TRBJ2-5; D may match TRBD1 or TRBD2 (5 bases each). Germline V gene sequence: CDR1 SEHNR, CDR2 FQNEAQ (reference sequence). The CDR3 has 17 amino acids. Trimming shortened V by 3 bases and J by 0 bases, and 17 bases separated the two germline ends. The CDR3 DNA follows: TGTGCCAGCAGCTTGAGCCTGAGGGCAGGGCACCAAGAGACCCAGTACTTC. It yields the protein CASSLSLRAGHQETQYF.

About this clone itself: Additional DNA sequences in this sample encode the identical CDR3. V and J are TRBV6-5 and TRBJ2-2; D unresolved. The CDR3 totals 14 residues. The V gene's germline CDR1 is MNHEY and CDR2 SVGAGI. The germline V and J ends were trimmed by 0 bases and 5 bases, with 7 bases remaining between them. Written as DNA, the CDR3 is TGTGCCAGCAGTTACTCGGGTGGAACCGGGGAGCTGTTTTTT. Protein: CASSYSGGTGELFF.

Notes on this clone: The same CDR3 arises from other DNA sequences in this sample as well. The gene calls are TRBV18 and TRBJ2-7, with a tentative D call TRBD2 (5 bases). This CDR3 comprises 13 residues. V was trimmed by 6 bases and J by 1 base, leaving 10 bases between them. Germline CDR1 KGHSH, CDR2 LQKENI. CDR3 coding DNA: TGTGCCAGCTCCCCGCCGGGATCCTACGAGCAGTACTTC. Translation gives CASSPPGSYEQYF.

The chain uses TRBV4-3 and TRBJ2-7; TRBD1 agrees at 7 bases. CDR1 and CDR2 from the germline V gene are LGHNA and YSLEER. Trimming took 3 bases from V and 3 from J; bases not matched to a gene: 11. CDR3 length: 16 amino acids. CDR3 region: CASSQSSTGPHYEQYF. CDR3 sequence (DNA): TGCGCCAGCAGCCAGTCCTCGACAGGGCCTCACTACGAGCAGTACTTC.

This chain uses TRBV7-9 with TRBJ2-1; 9 bases align to TRBD2. Trimming at V came to 3 bases and at J to 6 bases, leaving 9 bases not matched to a gene. The germline V gene has CDR1 SEHNR and CDR2 FQNEAQ (reference sequence). The CDR3 extends over 16 amino acids. The CDR3 nucleotides are TGTGCCAGCAGCTTCCCCGCGGGACTAGCAGGCAATGAGCAGTTCTTC. Translation gives CASSFPAGLAGNEQFF.

The V gene is TRBV5-1, the J gene TRBJ2-3; 8 positions match TRBD1. Germline CDR1 and CDR2: SGHRS and YFSETQ. J gave up 4 bases and V 8 bases, and 9 bases lay outside the gene matches. The length of the CDR3 is 14 residues. The CDR3 is CASKQGEVADTQYF. The CDR3 DNA reads TGCGCCAGTAAACAGGGGGAGGTCGCAGATACGCAGTATTTT.

This rearrangement joins TRBV27 to TRBJ2-1; TRBD2 matches 10 bases. V lost 5 bases, J lost 4 bases, and 8 bases stayed unmatched. The CDR3 totals 16 residues. Per the germline V gene, CDR1 is MNHEY and CDR2 is SMNVEV (reference sequence). The CDR3 loop reads CASSPRTSGNYNEQFF. For the CDR3, the DNA is TGTGCCAGCAGTCCCCGGACTAGCGGAAATTACAATGAGCAGTTCTTC.

The chain links TRBV5-6 to TRBJ2-5; TRBD2 agrees at 9 bases. V lost 4 bases, J lost 5 bases, and 9 bases stayed unmatched. Germline V gene lookup returns CDR1 SGHDT and CDR2 YYEEEE. The CDR3 length is 15 residues. The CDR3 sequence: CASSLSGTSRETQYF. In DNA form, the CDR3 reads TGTGCCAGCAGCCTCTCCGGGACTAGCCGGGAGACCCAGTACTTC.

This clone came up a few times. J is TRBJ1-1 and V is TRBV7-9; D might be TRBD1 (6 bases). The CDR3 length is 13 residues. Trimming took off 5 bases at V and 1 base at J, with 8 bases between the two ends. Germline V CDR1 and CDR2: SEHNR, FQNEAQ (reference sequence). In DNA form, the CDR3 reads TGTGCCAGCAGCCACAGGGAGAACACTGAAGCTTTCTTT. Translated, it gives CASSHRENTEAFF.

This clone appeared once. The J gene is TRBJ2-7, the V gene TRBV21-1; the table's D call, TRBD2, was not checked against the DNA. TRBV21-1 corresponds to a pseudogene. This CDR3 comprises 18 residues. The CDR3 protein is CASSPPRVGLAVDYEQYF. The CDR3 coding sequence is TGTGCCAGCAGCCCCCCGCGCGTCGGACTAGCGGTAGACTACGAGCAGTACTTC.

This clone is a singleton in its sample. A clone one base away is much larger, so this may be a read error. The genes are TRBV7-3 and TRBJ2-3, with 9 bases identical to TRBD2. The CDR3 totals 15 residues. Germline V lookup: CDR1 SGHTA, CDR2 FQGTGA. J lost 3 bases, V lost 2 bases, and 3 bases had no gene match. In DNA, the CDR3 is TGTGCCAGCAGCTTAGCGGGAGGGCCAACAGATACGCAGTATTTT. It yields the protein CASSLAGGPTDTQYF.